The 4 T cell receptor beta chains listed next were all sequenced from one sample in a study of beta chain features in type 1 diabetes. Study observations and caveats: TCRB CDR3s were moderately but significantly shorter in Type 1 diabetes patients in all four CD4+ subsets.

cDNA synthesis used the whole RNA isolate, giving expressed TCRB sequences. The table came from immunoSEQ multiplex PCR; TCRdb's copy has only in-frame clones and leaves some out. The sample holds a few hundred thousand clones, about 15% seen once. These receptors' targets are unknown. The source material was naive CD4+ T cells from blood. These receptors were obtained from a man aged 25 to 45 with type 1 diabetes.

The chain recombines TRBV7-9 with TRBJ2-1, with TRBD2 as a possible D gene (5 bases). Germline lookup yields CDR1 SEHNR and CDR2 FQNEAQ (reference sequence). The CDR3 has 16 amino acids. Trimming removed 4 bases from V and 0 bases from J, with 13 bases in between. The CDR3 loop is CASSSSGLSSYNEQFF. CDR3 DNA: TGTGCCAGCAGCTCGAGCGGATTAAGCTCCTACAATGAGCAGTTCTTC.

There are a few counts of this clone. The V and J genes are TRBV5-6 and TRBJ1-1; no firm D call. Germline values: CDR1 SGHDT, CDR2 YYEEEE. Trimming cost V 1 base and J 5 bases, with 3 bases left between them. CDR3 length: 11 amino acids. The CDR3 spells CASSLSTEAFF. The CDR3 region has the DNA TGTGCCAGCAGCTTGTCTACTGAAGCTTTCTTT.

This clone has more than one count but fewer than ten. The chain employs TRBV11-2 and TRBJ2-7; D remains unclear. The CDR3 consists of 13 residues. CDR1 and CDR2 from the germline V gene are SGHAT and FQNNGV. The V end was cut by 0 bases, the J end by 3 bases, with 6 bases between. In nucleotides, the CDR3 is TGTGCCAGCAGCTTAGATGCGCGCTACGAGCAGTACTTC. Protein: CASSLDARYEQYF.

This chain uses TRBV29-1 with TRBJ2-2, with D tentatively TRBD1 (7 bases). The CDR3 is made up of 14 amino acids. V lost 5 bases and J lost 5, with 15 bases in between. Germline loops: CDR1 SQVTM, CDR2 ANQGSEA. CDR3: CSVRDSRETGELFF. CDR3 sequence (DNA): TGCAGCGTTCGGGACAGCCGGGAGACCGGGGAGCTGTTTTTT.